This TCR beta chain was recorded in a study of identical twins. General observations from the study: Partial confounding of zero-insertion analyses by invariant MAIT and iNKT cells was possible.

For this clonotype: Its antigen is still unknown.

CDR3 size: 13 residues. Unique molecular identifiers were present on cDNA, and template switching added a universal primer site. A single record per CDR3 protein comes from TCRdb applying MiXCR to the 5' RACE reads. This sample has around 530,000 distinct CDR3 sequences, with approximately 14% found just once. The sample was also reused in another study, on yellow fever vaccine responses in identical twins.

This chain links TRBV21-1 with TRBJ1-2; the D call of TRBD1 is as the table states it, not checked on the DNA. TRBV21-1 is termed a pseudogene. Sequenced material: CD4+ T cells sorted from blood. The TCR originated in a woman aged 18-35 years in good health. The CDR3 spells CASRSGQGYGYTF. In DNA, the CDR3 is TGTGCCAGCAGATCTGGACAGGGATATGGCTACACCTTC.